This is a list of T cell receptor beta chains from one sample in a study of CD8 T cells in ankylosing spondylitis. TCRdb re-derived calls from the 5' RACE reads in MiXCR, one entry per CDR3 protein. The data hold roughly 130,000 distinct CDR3 sequences, with roughly 6.6% observed a single time. Sequenced sample: blood, either unsorted or a sorted T cell fraction (not recorded which). These receptors were collected from a male donor with ankylosing spondylitis or in good health (not recorded which). Both conserved end residues are part of each CDR3. The D gene is left open where the match is weak. Only part of the rows carry a size: once, few, many, or a class if the clone is expanded.

j_gene | d_gene | abundance | v_gene | CDR3aa | CDR3nt
TRBJ1-2 | . | many | TRBV29-1 | CSVESREANYGYTF | TGCAGCGTTGAGTCCAGGGAGGCTAACTATGGCTACACCTTC
TRBJ2-1 | . | many | TRBV9 | CASSLRFWPSYNEQFF | TGTGCCAGCAGCCTCAGGTTCTGGCCATCCTACAATGAGCAGTTCTTC
TRBJ2-2 | TRBD1 | many | TRBV24-1 | CATSDPTGTGNTGELFF | TGTGCCACCAGTGATCCCACCGGGACAGGGAACACCGGGGAGCTGTTTTTT
TRBJ2-3 | . | . | TRBV6-1 | CASSAVRGDTQYF | TGTGCCAGCAGTGCGGTCCGGGGGGATACGCAGTATTTT
TRBJ2-7 | . | many | TRBV20-1 | CSARISLGGAYEQYF | TGCAGTGCTAGGATCTCTTTAGGAGGAGCCTACGAGCAGTACTTC
TRBJ2-5 | . | many | TRBV7-6 | CASSGRRESLGETQYF | TGTGCCAGCAGCGGAAGGAGAGAATCTCTGGGGGAGACCCAGTACTTC
TRBJ2-3 | TRBD2 | many | TRBV27 | CASSSISGKGTDTQYF | TGTGCCAGCAGTTCCATTAGCGGGAAGGGCACAGATACGCAGTATTTT
TRBJ2-5 | . | many | TRBV5-1 | CASSLASRETQYF | TGCGCCAGCAGCCTCGCGTCTAGGGAGACCCAGTACTTC
TRBJ2-7 | . | few | TRBV3-1 | CASSQEGLQGEQYF | TGTGCCAGCAGCCAAGAGGGACTCCAGGGCGAGCAGTACTTC
TRBJ2-1 | TRBD2 | many | TRBV10-3 | CAISGLAGSSYNEQFF | TGTGCCATCAGCGGGCTAGCGGGATCATCCTACAATGAGCAGTTCTTC
TRBJ1-1 | . | few | TRBV7-9 | CASRSEGGRNTEAFF | TGTGCCAGCAGGAGTGAGGGGGGGAGGAACACTGAAGCTTTCTTT
TRBJ2-5 | . | . | TRBV28 | CASRGPTGQETQYF | TGTGCCAGCAGGGGACCCACCGGACAAGAGACCCAGTACTTC
TRBJ1-2 | . | many | TRBV10-3 | CAITDQEENYGYTF | TGTGCCATCACCGACCAAGAGGAAAACTATGGCTACACCTTC
TRBJ1-1 | . | many | TRBV7-9 | CASSLGPAMNTEAFF | TGTGCCAGCAGCTTAGGCCCGGCGATGAACACTGAAGCTTTCTTT
TRBJ1-5 | . | many | TRBV3-1 | CASSQGDQPQHF | TGTGCCAGCAGCCAGGGAGATCAGCCCCAGCATTTT
TRBJ2-7 | TRBD1 | many | TRBV12-3/TRBV12-4 | CASSPLQGAKDSYEQYF | TGTGCCAGCAGTCCACTACAGGGGGCGAAAGATTCCTACGAGCAGTACTTC
TRBJ2-5 | . | many | TRBV4-3 | CASSQDPGPEETQYF | TGCGCCAGCAGCCAAGATCCCGGGCCTGAAGAGACCCAGTACTTC
TRBJ2-7 | . | many | TRBV30 | CAWSAGAYEQYF | TGTGCCTGGTCCGCCGGGGCCTACGAGCAGTACTTC
TRBJ2-7 | TRBD1 | few | TRBV5-1 | CASSLQGKGNEQYF | TGCGCCAGCAGCTTACAGGGGAAAGGCAACGAGCAGTACTTC
TRBJ2-3 | . | . | TRBV24-1 | CATATSTDTQYF | TGTGCCACGGCGACCTCCACAGATACGCAGTATTTT
TRBJ2-1 | TRBD1 | many | TRBV5-1 | CASSLLRTWTGAYNEQFF | TGCGCCAGCAGCTTGCTGAGGACCTGGACAGGGGCGTACAATGAGCAGTTCTTC
TRBJ2-6 | . | many | TRBV7-6 | CASSSLGRSSGANVLTF | TGTGCCAGCAGCTCATTAGGACGGAGCTCTGGGGCCAACGTCCTGACTTTC
TRBJ2-5 | . | many | TRBV29-1 | CSVSSGEETQYF | TGCAGCGTTTCGAGCGGTGAAGAGACCCAGTACTTC
TRBJ2-3 | . | many | TRBV9 | CASKGGRSTDTQYF | TGTGCCAGCAAGGGGGGGCGAAGCACAGATACGCAGTATTTT
TRBJ2-7 | . | once | TRBV25-1 | CASEGVIYEQYF | TGTGCCAGCGAAGGGGTCATCTACGAGCAGTACTTC
TRBJ1-5 | . | . | TRBV6-2/TRBV6-3 | CASRQVPSSGQPQHF | TGTGCCAGCAGGCAGGTACCAAGTAGCGGGCAGCCCCAGCATTTT
TRBJ2-5 | TRBD1 | many | TRBV28 | CASSLPQGVGETQYF | TGTGCCAGCAGTTTACCACAGGGGGTTGGAGAGACCCAGTACTTC
TRBJ1-3 | . | many | TRBV28 | CASSLISGNTIYF | TGTGCCAGCAGTTTAATTTCTGGAAACACCATATATTTT
TRBJ2-3 | TRBD1 | many | TRBV15 | CATSKTGTITDTQYF | TGTGCCACCAGCAAGACAGGGACAATTACAGATACGCAGTATTTT
TRBJ1-2 | TRBD1 | . | TRBV5-1 | CASSPYGTVNYGYTF | TGCGCCAGCAGCCCGTACGGGACAGTTAACTATGGCTACACCTTC
TRBJ1-5 | TRBD1 | many | TRBV6-1 | CASEGWGTGTPWQPQHF | TGTGCCAGCGAGGGTTGGGGGACAGGGACCCCTTGGCAGCCCCAGCATTTT
TRBJ1-2 | . | many | TRBV5-1 | CASSLDSAGSGFYGYTF | TGCGCCAGCAGCTTGGACTCGGCAGGGTCGGGTTTCTATGGCTACACCTTC
TRBJ2-6 | . | many | TRBV28 | CATDPTGSGANVLTF | TGTGCCACTGACCCGACAGGATCTGGGGCCAACGTCCTGACTTTC
TRBJ2-7 | TRBD2 | many | TRBV28 | CASWGSSGNFYEQYF | TGTGCCAGCTGGGGCTCTAGCGGCAATTTTTACGAGCAGTACTTC
TRBJ1-5 | TRBD1 | many | TRBV4-1 | CASNWGTGSSGSNQPQHF | TGCGCCAGCAACTGGGGGACAGGGAGTTCTGGTAGCAATCAGCCCCAGCATTTT
TRBJ2-2 | . | few | TRBV12-3/TRBV12-4 | CASSPPPGGELFF | TGTGCCAGCAGTCCCCCCCCGGGCGGGGAGCTGTTTTTT
TRBJ2-3 | . | many | TRBV20-1 | CSASLEVVADTQYF | TGCAGTGCCAGTCTAGAAGTCGTGGCGGATACGCAGTATTTT
TRBJ2-7 | TRBD1 | many | TRBV20-1 | CSARDETGTGGYEQYF | TGCAGTGCTAGAGATGAGACCGGGACAGGGGGTTACGAGCAGTACTTC
TRBJ2-7 | . | many | TRBV10-2 | CASSIGLINEQYF | TGCGCCAGCAGTATCGGACTAATCAACGAGCAGTACTTC
TRBJ1-6 | . | few | TRBV20-1 | CSAVDRSHNSPLHF | TGCAGTGCCGTGGACAGAAGCCATAATTCACCCCTCCACTTT
TRBJ2-5 | . | many | TRBV18 | CASSPPGRGETQYF | TGTGCCAGCTCACCACCGGGAAGGGGAGAGACCCAGTACTTC
TRBJ2-2 | . | . | TRBV11-3 | CASSLRFGSSNTGELFF | TGTGCCAGCAGCTTACGATTCGGGAGTTCGAACACCGGGGAGCTGTTTTTT
TRBJ2-7 | . | many | TRBV12-3/TRBV12-4 | CASSFAGPSYEQYF | TGTGCCAGCAGTTTTGCGGGGCCTTCCTACGAGCAGTACTTC
TRBJ1-1 | TRBD1 | few | TRBV7-3 | CASSFELTGRTEAFF | TGTGCCAGCAGCTTCGAATTGACAGGGCGGACTGAAGCTTTCTTT
TRBJ2-7 | . | many | TRBV20-1 | CSASYRQPYEQYF | TGCAGTGCTAGTTACCGACAGCCCTACGAGCAGTACTTC
TRBJ2-5 | TRBD1 | many | TRBV2 | CASSETQGVWTQYF | TGTGCCAGCAGTGAAACACAGGGGGTATGGACCCAGTACTTC
TRBJ2-7 | . | many | TRBV6-2/TRBV6-3 | CASSYQPVVSYEQYF | TGTGCCAGCAGTTACCAGCCCGTGGTCTCCTACGAGCAGTACTTC
TRBJ2-7 | TRBD1 | many | TRBV20-1 | CSARSGTGDYEQYF | TGCAGTGCTAGATCCGGGACAGGGGACTACGAGCAGTACTTC